This TCR beta chain was identified during a study of blood T cells in healthy people across ages (dated by TCRdb to the mid-2010s). Turning to the overall study: Template switching captured roughly one uniquely barcoded TCR beta cDNA molecule per two T cells in model experiments. To avoid experimental bias, donors of different ages were distributed randomly across sequencing lanes. Two additional independent replicas of 1 million unique cDNA reads from the same blood draw were analyzed for two donors (one aged 18 to 30 and one aged 80 or older). The donors were split into four age groups: young (average approximately 16 years), middle-aged (around 37), aged (over 55) and long-lived (over 75). To track age-related changes in TCR beta repertoire diversity, the study relied on deep sequencing normalized with unique cDNA molecular identifiers.

Comment on this clonotype: The specificity of this receptor is unknown. Base qualities are not provided; no much larger clone lies one nucleotide away.

Library method: 5' RACE. Sequencing used an Illumina HiSeq 2500. The second PCR ran for about 6 to 12 cycles and used a J-beta primer mix along with a sample-barcoded 5' primer. A unique molecular identifier was introduced onto each TCR beta cDNA molecule by a template-switch 5' adaptor carrying 12 random nucleotides. Each sample yielded at least 2.5 million CDR3-containing paired-end reads. All of the RNA was converted into first-strand cDNA using the Mint cDNA synthesis kit, with a TRBC-specific oligonucleotide serving as the primer. Following uracil-DNA glycosylase treatment, a first 18-cycle PCR with universal primers M1SS and BC2_uni_R was performed on all cDNA. In the authors' own workflow: For normalization, 1 million high-quality reads, each with a distinct molecular identifier, were randomly selected from each sample. Instead of being binned into consensus sequences, reads that shared molecular identifiers were thrown out. MiTCR, with a Q25 quality threshold and the strictest error-elimination algorithm, was used for CDR3 identification, clonotype clustering and error correction. A nonparametric unseen species model with Euler transformation was used to estimate lower-bound total TCR beta diversity. TCRdb applied fastp at Q25 and MiXCR to the public reads, then kept only in-frame beta chains. One record per CDR3 amino acid sequence lists the most common genes and DNA. The V and J calls were determined by TCRdb, not by the authors. The table for this sample lists about 1.6 million distinct CDR3 sequences; roughly 30% of them were counted only once. The ten largest clones take up 11% of the sample.

Systemically healthy Caucasian individuals from Russia, over 30 in total and aged roughly 6 to 100 years, were included as donors. Each donor gave around 9 milliliters of peripheral blood, collected into EDTA-treated Vacutainer tubes. PBMCs were isolated by Ficoll-Paque density-gradient centrifugation, with at least 7 million obtained per sample. Total RNA, at least 6 micrograms per sample, was extracted from PBMCs with Trizol reagent. For every donor, flow cytometry on a PBMC aliquot measured the percentage of naive CD45RAhigh/CD27high T cells. The study at large found these results: The CMV infection status of donors was not known, potentially confounding age-related changes in expanded clonotypes. The percentage of naive T cells measured by flow cytometry correlated strongly with observed TCR beta diversity. Since profiling was done on bulk unsorted PBMCs, naive and antigen-experienced compartments could not be conclusively compared. As age increased, observed TCR beta diversity per million T cells dropped in a roughly linear way, and a significant reduction was already evident by age about 36. Compared with the aged group, more naive CD4+ T cells, fewer expanded clones and increased TCR diversity were shown by the long-lived group, suggesting age selection. Estimates of total diversity based on one million sequenced T cells were considered lower bounds and underestimates.

From the cysteine through the phenylalanine, the CDR3 covers 17 amino acids. Only CDR3 DNA is held: 51 bases, read in frame from base 1. As encoded in the germline V gene (reference sequence), CDR1 is LGHDT while CDR2 is YNNKEL. This clonotype was obtained from a woman aged 25-40 years in good health. The receptor chain draws on TRBV3-1 and TRBJ2-4; the D region possibly corresponds to TRBD2 (5 bases align). The end of the DNA fits TRBJ2-7 better, so the J call may be wrong. Sequencing was carried out using blood. The CDR3 is CASSQDLSGKSGYEQYF. The DNA is as follows: TGTGCCAGCAGCCAAGATCTGTCGGGGAAATCCGGCTACGAGCAGTACTTC.